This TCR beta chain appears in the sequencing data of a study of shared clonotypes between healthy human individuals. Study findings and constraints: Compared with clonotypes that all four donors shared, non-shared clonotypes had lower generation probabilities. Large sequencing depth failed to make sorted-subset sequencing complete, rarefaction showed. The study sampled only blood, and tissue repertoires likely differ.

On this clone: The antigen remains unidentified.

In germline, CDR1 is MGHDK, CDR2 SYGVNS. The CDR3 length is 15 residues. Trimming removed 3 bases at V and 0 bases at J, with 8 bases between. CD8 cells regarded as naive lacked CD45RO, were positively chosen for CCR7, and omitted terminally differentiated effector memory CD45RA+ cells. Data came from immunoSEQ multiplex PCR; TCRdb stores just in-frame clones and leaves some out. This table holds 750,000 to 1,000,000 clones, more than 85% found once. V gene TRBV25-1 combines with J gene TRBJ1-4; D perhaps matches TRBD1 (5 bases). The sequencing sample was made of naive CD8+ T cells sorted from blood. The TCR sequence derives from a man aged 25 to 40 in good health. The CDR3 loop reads CASSDGGSTNEKLFF. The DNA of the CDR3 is TGTGCCAGCAGTGACGGGGGTTCAACTAATGAAAAACTGTTTTTT. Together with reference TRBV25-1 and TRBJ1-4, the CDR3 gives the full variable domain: EADIYQTPRYLVIGTGKKITLECSQTMGHDKMYWYQQDPGMELHLIHYSYGVNSTEKGDLSSESTVSRIRTEHFPLTLESARPSHTSQYLCASSDGGSTNEKLFFGSGTQLSVL.